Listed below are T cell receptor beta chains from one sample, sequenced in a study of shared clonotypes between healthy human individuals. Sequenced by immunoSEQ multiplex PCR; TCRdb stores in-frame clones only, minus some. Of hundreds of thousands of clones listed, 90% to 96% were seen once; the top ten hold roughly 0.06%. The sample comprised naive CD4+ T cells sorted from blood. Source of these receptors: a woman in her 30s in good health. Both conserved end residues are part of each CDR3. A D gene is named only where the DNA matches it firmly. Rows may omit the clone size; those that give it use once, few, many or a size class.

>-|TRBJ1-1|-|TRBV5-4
CASSLSQMNTEAFF
TGTGCCAGCAGCTTGTCCCAGATGAACACTGAAGCTTTCTTT
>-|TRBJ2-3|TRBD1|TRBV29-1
CSVVNDRAPDTQYF
TGCAGCGTCGTAAACGACAGGGCCCCAGATACGCAGTATTTT
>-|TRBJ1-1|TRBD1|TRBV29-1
CSVFRVDREGMWNTEAFF
TGCAGCGTTTTTCGGGTGGACAGGGAGGGGATGTGGAACACTGAAGCTTTCTTT
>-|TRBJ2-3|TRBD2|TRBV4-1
CASSQTRTSGSSFDTQYF
TGCGCCAGCAGCCAAACCCGGACTAGCGGGAGTTCATTTGATACGCAGTATTTT
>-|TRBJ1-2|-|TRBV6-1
CASSLRQEANYGYTF
TGTGCCAGCAGTCTTCGACAGGAGGCTAACTATGGCTACACCTTC
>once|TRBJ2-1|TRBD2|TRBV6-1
CASPNGVAGDNEQFF
TGTGCCAGCCCCAACGGGGTAGCGGGGGACAATGAGCAGTTCTTC
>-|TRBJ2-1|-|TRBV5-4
CASSLGGAAGVNNEQFF
TGTGCCAGCAGCTTGGGGGGGGCTGCGGGAGTGAACAATGAGCAGTTCTTC
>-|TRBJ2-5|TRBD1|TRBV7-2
CASSSSGTGGGKTQYF
TGTGCCAGCAGCTCTAGCGGGACAGGGGGCGGAAAGACCCAGTACTTC
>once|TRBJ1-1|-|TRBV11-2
CASSLDLRVNTEAFF
TGTGCCAGCAGCTTAGATCTAAGGGTGAACACTGAAGCTTTCTTT
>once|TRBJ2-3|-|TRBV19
CASSHPADSTDTQYF
TGTGCCAGTAGTCATCCGGCGGATAGCACAGATACGCAGTATTTT
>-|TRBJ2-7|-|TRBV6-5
CASSRTLNYEQYF
TGTGCCAGCAGTAGAACACTAAACTACGAGCAGTACTTC
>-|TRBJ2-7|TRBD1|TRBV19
CASSIKGAYEQYF
TGTGCCAGTAGTATAAAGGGGGCGTACGAGCAGTACTTC
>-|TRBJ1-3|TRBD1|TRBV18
CASSTGTGFGNTIYF
TGTGCCAGCTCAACCGGGACAGGGTTCGGAAACACCATATATTTT
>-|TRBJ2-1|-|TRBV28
CASSLSVHYFHEQFF
TGTGCCAGCAGTTTGTCTGTACACTATTTCCATGAGCAGTTCTTC
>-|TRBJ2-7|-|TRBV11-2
CASSPLVRRPYEQYF
TGTGCCAGCAGCCCCCTGGTGCGGAGGCCCTACGAGCAGTACTTC
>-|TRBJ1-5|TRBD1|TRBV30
CAWSVQRQGGMSNQPQHF
TGTGCCTGGAGTGTACAGAGACAGGGGGGCATGAGCAATCAGCCCCAGCATTTT
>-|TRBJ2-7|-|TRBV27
CASGDGEQYF
TGTGCCAGCGGGGACGGCGAGCAGTACTTC
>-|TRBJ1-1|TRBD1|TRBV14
CASSQEHRGEAFF
TGTGCCAGCAGCCAGGAACACAGGGGGGAAGCTTTCTTT
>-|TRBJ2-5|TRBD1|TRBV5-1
CASSLVGTGDQETQYF
TGCGCCAGCAGCTTGGTAGGGACAGGGGACCAAGAGACCCAGTACTTC
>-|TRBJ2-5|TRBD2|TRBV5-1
CASSLGGNSGRETQYF
TGCGCCAGCAGTTTAGGAGGGAATAGCGGGAGGGAGACCCAGTACTTC
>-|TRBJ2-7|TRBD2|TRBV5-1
CASSYSGSFSEQYF
TGCGCCAGCAGCTACAGCGGGAGTTTCTCCGAGCAGTACTTC
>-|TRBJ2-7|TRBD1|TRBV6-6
CASRNTGTVRQGEQYF
TGTGCCAGCAGAAACACCGGGACAGTCCGCCAGGGCGAGCAGTACTTC
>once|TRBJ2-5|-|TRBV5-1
CASSLAPQETQYF
TGCGCCAGCAGCTTGGCGCCACAAGAGACCCAGTACTTC
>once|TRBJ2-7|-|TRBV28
CASSSPTGMNHYEQYF
TGTGCCAGCAGCTCACCAACAGGGATGAATCACTACGAGCAGTACTTC
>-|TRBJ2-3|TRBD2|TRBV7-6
CASSLYLAGSTDTQYF
TGTGCCAGCAGCTTATATCTAGCGGGTAGCACAGATACGCAGTATTTT
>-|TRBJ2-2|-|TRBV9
CASSGKEGKNTGELFF
TGTGCCAGCAGCGGGAAGGAGGGTAAGAACACCGGGGAGCTGTTTTTT
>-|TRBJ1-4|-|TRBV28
CASSLGVGGRREKLFF
TGTGCCAGCAGTTTGGGAGTTGGGGGGCGAAGGGAAAAACTGTTTTTT
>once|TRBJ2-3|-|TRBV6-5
CASRWRHGTDTQYF
TGTGCCAGCAGATGGAGGCACGGCACAGATACGCAGTATTTT
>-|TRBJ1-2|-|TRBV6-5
CASSYSNGYTF
TGTGCCAGCAGTTACTCGAACGGCTACACCTTC
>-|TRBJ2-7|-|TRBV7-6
CASSPTGYEQYF
TGTGCCAGCAGCCCTACGGGCTACGAGCAGTACTTC